The entry below gives a single TCR beta chain sequence along with its context. Original processing methods: For nucleated cells, counts were estimated from reference gene primer amplification. The data were produced by immunoSEQ multiplex PCR, yet TCRdb's version contains in-frame clones alone and is incomplete. The DNA gave D and trimming, while V, J and clone size come from that table. The sample holds over 200,000 clones, roughly nine tenths seen once. This entry comes from a study of blood T cell repertoires in COVID-19. For the study at large: Material from acute and convalescent COVID-19 was sourced from the United States, Italy and Spain. Sample material is recorded as cDNA or gDNA derived from T cells, B-cell-depleted T cells, or PBMCs.

The clonotype comes from a man aged 35-49 years with active or convalescent COVID-19. The sequenced sample consisted of peripheral blood.

The CDR3 is CASTYPGQSYEQYF. The CDR3, as DNA: TGTGCCAGCACCTACCCGGGACAGAGCTACGAGCAGTACTTC. The rearrangement uses TRBV27 and TRBJ2-7; 7 positions match TRBD1. Germline assignment: CDR1 MNHEY and CDR2 SMNVEV (reference sequence). The CDR3 is 14 amino acids. After removal of 7 bases from V and 3 bases from J, the junction contained 9 bases not matched to a gene.